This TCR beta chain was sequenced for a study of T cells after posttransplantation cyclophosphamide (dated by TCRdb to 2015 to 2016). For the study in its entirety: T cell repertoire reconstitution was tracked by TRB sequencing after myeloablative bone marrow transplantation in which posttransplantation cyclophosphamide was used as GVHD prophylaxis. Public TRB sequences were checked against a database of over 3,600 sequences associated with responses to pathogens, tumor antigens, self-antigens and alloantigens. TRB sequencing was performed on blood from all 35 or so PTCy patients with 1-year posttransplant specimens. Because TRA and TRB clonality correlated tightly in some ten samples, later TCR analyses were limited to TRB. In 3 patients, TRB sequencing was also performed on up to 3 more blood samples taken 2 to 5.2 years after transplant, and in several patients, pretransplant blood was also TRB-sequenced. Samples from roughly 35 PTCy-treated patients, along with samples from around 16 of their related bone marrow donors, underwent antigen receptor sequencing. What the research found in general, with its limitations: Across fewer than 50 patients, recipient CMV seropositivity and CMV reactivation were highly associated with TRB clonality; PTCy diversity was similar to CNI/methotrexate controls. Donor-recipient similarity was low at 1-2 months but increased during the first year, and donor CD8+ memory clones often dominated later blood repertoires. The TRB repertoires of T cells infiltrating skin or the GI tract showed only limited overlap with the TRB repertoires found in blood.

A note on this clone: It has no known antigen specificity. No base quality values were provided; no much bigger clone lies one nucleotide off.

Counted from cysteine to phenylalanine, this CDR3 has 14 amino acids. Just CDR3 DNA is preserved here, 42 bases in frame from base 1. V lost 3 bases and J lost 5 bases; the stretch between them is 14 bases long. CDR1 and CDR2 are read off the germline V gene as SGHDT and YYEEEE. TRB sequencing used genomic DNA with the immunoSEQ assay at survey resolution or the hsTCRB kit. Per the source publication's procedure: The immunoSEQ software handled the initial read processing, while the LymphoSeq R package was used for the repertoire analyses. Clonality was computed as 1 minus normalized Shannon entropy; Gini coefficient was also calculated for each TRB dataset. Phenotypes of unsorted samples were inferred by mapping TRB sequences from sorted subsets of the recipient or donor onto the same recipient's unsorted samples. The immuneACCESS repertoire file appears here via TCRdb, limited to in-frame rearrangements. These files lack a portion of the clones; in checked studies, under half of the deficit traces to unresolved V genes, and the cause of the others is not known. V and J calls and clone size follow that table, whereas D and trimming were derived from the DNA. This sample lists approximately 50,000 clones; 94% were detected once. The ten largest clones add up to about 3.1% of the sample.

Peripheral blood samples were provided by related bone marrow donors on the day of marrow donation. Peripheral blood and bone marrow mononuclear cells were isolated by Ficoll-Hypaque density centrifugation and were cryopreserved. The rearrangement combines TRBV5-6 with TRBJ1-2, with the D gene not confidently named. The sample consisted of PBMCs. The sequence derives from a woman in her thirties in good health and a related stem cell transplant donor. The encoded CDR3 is CASSWWTGTYGYTF. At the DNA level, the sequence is TGTGCCAGCAGCTGGTGGACGGGAACTTATGGCTACACCTTC.